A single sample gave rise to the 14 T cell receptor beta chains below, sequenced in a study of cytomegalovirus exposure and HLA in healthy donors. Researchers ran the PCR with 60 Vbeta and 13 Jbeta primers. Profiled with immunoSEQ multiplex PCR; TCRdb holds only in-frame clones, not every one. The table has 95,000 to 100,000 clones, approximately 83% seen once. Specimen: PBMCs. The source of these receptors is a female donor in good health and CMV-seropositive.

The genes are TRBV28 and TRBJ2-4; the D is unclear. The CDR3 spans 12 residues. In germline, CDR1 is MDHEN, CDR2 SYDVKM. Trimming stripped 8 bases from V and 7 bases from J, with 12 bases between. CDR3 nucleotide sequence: TGTGCCAGCGGTATAACGAGGAACATTCAGTACTTC. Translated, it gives CASGITRNIQYF.

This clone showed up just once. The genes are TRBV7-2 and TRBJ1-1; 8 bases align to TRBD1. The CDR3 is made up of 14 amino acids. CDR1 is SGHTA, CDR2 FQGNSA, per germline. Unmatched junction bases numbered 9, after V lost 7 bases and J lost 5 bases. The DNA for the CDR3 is TGTGCCAGCACCGGACAGGGTAGGCGAACTGAAGCTTTCTTT. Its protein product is CASTGQGRRTEAFF. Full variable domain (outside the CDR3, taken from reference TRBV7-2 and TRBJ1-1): GAGVSQSPSNKVTEKGKDVELRCDPISGHTALYWYRQSLGQGLEFLIYFQGNSAPDKSGLPSDRFSAERTGGSVSTLTIQRTQQEDSAVYLCASTGQGRRTEAFFGQGTRLTVV.

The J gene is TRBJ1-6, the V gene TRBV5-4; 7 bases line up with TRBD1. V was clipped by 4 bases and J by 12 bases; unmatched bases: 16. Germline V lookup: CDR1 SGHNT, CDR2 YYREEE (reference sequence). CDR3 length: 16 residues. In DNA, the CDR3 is TGTGCCAGCAGCCCAGATAGAGGACAGGCCCTAGGACCCCTCCACTTT. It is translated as CASSPDRGQALGPLHF. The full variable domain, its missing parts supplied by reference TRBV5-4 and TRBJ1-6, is ETGVTQSPTHLIKTRGQQVTLRCSSQSGHNTVSWYQQALGQGPQFIFQYYREEENGRGNFPPRFSGLQFPNYSSELNVNALELDDSALYLCASSPDRGQALGPLHFGNGTRLTVT.

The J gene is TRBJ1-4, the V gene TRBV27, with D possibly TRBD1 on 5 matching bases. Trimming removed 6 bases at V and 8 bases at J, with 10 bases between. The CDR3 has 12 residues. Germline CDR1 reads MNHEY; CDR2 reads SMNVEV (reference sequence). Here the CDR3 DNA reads TGTGCCAGCAGAGGGGATCACGAAAAACTGTTTTTT. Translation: CASRGDHEKLFF.

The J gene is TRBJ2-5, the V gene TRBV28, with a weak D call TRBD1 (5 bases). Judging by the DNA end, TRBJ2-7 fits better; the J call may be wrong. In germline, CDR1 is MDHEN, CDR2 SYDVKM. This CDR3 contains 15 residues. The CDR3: CASSLLLDTSYEQYF. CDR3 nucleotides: TGTGCCAGCAGTTTATTGCTGGACACCTCCTACGAGCAGTACTTC.

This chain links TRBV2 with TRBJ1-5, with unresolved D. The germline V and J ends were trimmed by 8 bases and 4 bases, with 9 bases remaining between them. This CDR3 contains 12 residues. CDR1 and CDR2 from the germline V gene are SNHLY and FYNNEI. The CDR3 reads CASRGGNQPQHF. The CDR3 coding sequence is TGTGCCAGCCGGGGAGGGAATCAGCCCCAGCATTTT. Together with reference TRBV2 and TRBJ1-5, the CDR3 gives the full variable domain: EPEVTQTPSHQVTQMGQEVILRCVPISNHLYFYWYRQILGQKVEFLVSFYNNEISEKSEIFDDQFSVERPDGSNFTLKIRSTKLEDSAMYFCASRGGNQPQHFGDGTRLSIL.

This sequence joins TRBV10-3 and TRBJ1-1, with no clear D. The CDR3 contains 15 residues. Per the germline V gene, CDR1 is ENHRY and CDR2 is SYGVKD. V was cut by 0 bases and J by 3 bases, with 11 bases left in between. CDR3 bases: TGTGCCATCAGTGAGTCCCCAGCTGGGCACACTGAAGCTTTCTTT. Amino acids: CAISESPAGHTEAFF.

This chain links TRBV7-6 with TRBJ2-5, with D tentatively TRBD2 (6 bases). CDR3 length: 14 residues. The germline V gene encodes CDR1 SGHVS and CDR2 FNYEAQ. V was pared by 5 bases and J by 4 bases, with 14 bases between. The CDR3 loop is CASSGSSGVETQYF. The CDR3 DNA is TGTGCCAGCAGCGGATCGTCGGGGGTAGAGACCCAGTACTTC.

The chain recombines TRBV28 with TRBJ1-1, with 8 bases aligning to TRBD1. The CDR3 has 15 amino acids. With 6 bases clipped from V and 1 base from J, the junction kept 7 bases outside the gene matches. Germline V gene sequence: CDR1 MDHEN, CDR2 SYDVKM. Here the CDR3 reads CASSSPGGRNTEAFF. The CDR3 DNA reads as TGTGCCAGCAGCTCTCCAGGGGGCAGGAACACTGAAGCTTTCTTT.

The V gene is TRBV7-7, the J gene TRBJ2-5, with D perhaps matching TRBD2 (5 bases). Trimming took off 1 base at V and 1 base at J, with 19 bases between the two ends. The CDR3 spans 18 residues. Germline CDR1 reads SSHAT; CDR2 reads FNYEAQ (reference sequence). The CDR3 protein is CASSLESDGVGLQETQYF. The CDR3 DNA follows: TGTGCCAGCAGCTTAGAGTCTGACGGGGTTGGACTCCAAGAGACCCAGTACTTC.

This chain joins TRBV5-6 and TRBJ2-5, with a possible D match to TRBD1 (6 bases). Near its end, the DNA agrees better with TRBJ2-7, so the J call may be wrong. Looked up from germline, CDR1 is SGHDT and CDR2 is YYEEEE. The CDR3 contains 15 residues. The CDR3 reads CASSLLPGVDAEQYF. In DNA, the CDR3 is TGTGCCAGCAGCTTGTTGCCAGGGGTGGATGCCGAGCAGTACTTC.

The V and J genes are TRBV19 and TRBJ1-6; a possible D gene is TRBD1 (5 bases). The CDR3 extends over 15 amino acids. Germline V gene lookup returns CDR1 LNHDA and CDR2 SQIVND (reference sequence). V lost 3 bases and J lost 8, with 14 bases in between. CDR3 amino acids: CASSIREGLHSPLHF. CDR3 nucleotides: TGTGCCAGTAGTATCCGGGAGGGACTCCATTCACCCCTCCACTTT.

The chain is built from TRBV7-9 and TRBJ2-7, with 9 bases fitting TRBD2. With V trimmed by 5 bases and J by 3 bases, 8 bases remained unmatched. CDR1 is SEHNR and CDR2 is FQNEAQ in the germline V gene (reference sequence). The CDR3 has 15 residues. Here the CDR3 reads CASSEAASGIYEQYF. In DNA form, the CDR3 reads TGTGCCAGCAGCGAGGCCGCTAGCGGGATCTACGAGCAGTACTTC.

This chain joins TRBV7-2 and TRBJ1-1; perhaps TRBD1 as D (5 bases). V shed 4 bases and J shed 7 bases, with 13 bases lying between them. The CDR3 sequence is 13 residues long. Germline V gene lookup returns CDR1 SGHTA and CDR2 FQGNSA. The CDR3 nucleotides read TGTGCCAGCAGCTCCGCCAGAACAGGTGAAGCTTTCTTT. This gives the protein CASSSARTGEAFF.